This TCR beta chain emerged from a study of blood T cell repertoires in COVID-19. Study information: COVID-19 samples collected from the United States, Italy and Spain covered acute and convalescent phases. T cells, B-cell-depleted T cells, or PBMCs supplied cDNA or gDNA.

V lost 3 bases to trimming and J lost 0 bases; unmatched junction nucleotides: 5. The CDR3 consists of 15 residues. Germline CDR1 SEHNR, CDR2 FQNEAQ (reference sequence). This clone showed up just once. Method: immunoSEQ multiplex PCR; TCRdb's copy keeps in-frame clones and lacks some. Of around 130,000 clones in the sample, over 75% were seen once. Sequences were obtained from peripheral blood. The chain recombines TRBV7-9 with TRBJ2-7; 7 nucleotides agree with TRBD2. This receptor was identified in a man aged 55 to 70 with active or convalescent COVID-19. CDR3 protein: CASSFMGGSSYEQYF. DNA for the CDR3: TGTGCCAGCAGCTTCATGGGGGGGAGCTCCTACGAGCAGTACTTC.